This T cell receptor (beta chain) was sequenced in a study of T cell responses to AZD1222 COVID-19 vaccine. This table comes from immunoSEQ multiplex PCR, and its TCRdb copy is limited to in-frame clones, with some not included. The table has nearly 110,000 clones, 80% to 95% seen once. Findings and caveats of the study: Close to half of all spike-specific TCRs reportedly target regions of the variants that are unmutated. Once two AZD1222 doses were given, Spike-specific TCR breadth and depth went up.

This CDR3 spans 12 amino acids. The ends were cut back, 2 bases at V and 8 bases at J, with 9 bases in the middle. Germline lookup yields CDR1 LGHDT and CDR2 YNNKEL (reference sequence). On this clone itself: Antigen unknown.

The receptor's source is an adult who received the AZD1222 COVID-19 vaccine. This sample comprised peripheral blood, obtained 28 days after the second AZD1222 dose. V gene TRBV3-1 (or the pseudogene TRBV3-2) combines with J gene TRBJ1-1; D remains ambiguous. CDR3 in amino acids: CASSQSPLEAFF. DNA for the CDR3: TGTGCCAGCAGCCAATCTCCCCTCGAAGCTTTCTTT.